Below are 22 T cell receptor beta chains sequenced from a single sample in a study of blood T cell repertoires in COVID-19. Here immunoSEQ multiplex PCR was the method, and the copy in TCRdb shows in-frame clones only, minus some. The data contain 120,000 to 150,000 clones, just under 85% of them singletons. Source material: PBMCs or T cells enriched from blood (not recorded which). The source of these receptors is a woman aged 40 to 50 who had recovered from COVID-19.

The chain uses TRBV5-1 and TRBJ2-1; a possible D gene is TRBD1 (7 bases). Germline CDR1 reads SGHRS; CDR2 reads YFSETQ. This CDR3 region has 14 residues. Deletions cut 6 bases from V and 4 bases from J, with 14 bases between. Written as DNA, the CDR3 is TGCGCCAGCATGGAGGGGGCTAGATACAATGAGCAGTTCTTC. Translating gives CASMEGARYNEQFF.

DNA for the CDR3: TGTGCCAGCAGACCGGGACAGGGGGGCGAAAAACTGTTTTTT. Encoded protein: CASRPGQGGEKLFF. The chain uses TRBV19 and TRBJ1-4; 11 bases map to TRBD1. The V gene end was trimmed by 9 bases and the J gene end by 8 bases; junction bases not matched to a gene: 8. The CDR3 runs 14 residues. The V gene's germline CDR1 is LNHDA and CDR2 SQIVND (reference sequence). Filled out from reference TRBV19 and TRBJ1-4, the complete variable domain reads DGGITQSPKYLFRKEGQNVTLSCEQNLNHDAMYWYRQDPGQGLRLIYYSQIVNDFQKGDIAEGYSVSREKKESFPLTVTSAQKNPTAFYLCASRPGQGGEKLFFGSGTQLSVL.

V usage is TRBV6-5 and J usage is TRBJ1-6; 7 nucleotides align to TRBD1. The CDR3 consists of 15 residues. V lost 4 bases, J lost 7 bases, and 7 bases stayed unmatched. The germline CDR1 and CDR2 sequences are MNHEY and SVGAGI. CDR3: CASSSSGTANSPLHF. For the CDR3, the DNA is TGTGCCAGCAGTTCATCCGGGACAGCCAATTCACCCCTCCACTTT.

The rearrangement uses TRBV4-1 and TRBJ1-2; D is possibly TRBD1 (6 bases). The CDR3 consists of 15 residues. With 8 bases removed from V and 3 bases from J, the gap between germline ends came to 19 bases. Looked up from germline, CDR1 is MGHRA and CDR2 is YSYEKL. Written as DNA, the CDR3 is TGCGCCAGCCTTCCAGGGGTTTGGTCGGACTATGGCTACACCTTC. It yields the protein CASLPGVWSDYGYTF.

This chain connects TRBV2 to TRBJ1-2, with D possibly matching TRBD1 (6 bases). Germline CDR1 is SNHLY and CDR2 is FYNNEI. V dropped 6 bases and J dropped 6 bases, with 14 bases sitting between them. The CDR3 covers 13 residues. The CDR3 bases are TGTGCCAGCAGCCAGGGGTGGATTGATGGCTACACCTTC. Residues: CASSQGWIDGYTF.

The V gene is TRBV11-2, the J gene TRBJ2-2; 12 nucleotides match TRBD2. There are 16 residues in the CDR3. Losses at the gene ends were 3 bases for V and 4 bases for J; bases not matched to a gene: 3. Germline assignment: CDR1 SGHAT and CDR2 FQNNGV. The DNA for the CDR3 is TGTGCCAGCAGCTTCGCTAGCGGGAGGGTCACCGGGGAGCTGTTTTTT. It yields the protein CASSFASGRVTGELFF.

V and J are TRBV7-8 and TRBJ2-1; TRBD2 matches 9 bases. The CDR3 is made up of 14 amino acids. The germline V gene encodes CDR1 SGHVS and CDR2 FQNEAQ. The J segment lost 8 bases and the V segment lost 1 base, leaving 3 bases of the junction unmatched. The DNA for the CDR3 is TGTGCCAGCAGCTTAGTAGGGACTAGCCATGAGCAGTTCTTC. It specifies CASSLVGTSHEQFF.

The J gene is TRBJ2-2, the V gene TRBV3-1 (or the pseudogene TRBV3-2), with D unclear. Germline values: CDR1 LGHDT, CDR2 YNNKEL (reference sequence). This CDR3 comprises 13 residues. V shed 1 base and J shed 3 bases, with 3 bases lying between them. CDR3 bases: TGTGCCAGCAGCCAAGCATACACCGGGGAGCTGTTTTTT. Its protein is CASSQAYTGELFF.

The rearrangement joins TRBV2 to TRBJ2-7, with TRBD2 matching over 11 bases. This CDR3 is 17 amino acids long. V was clipped by 1 base and J by 6 bases; unmatched bases: 11. Germline CDR1 reads SNHLY; CDR2 reads FYNNEI. The CDR3 coding sequence is TGTGCCAGCAGTGAAGTTAGCGGGGGGGCCTCAACCCTCGAGCAGTACTTC. Protein: CASSEVSGGASTLEQYF. The full variable domain, rest sourced from reference TRBV2 and TRBJ2-7, is EPEVTQTPSHQVTQMGQEVILRCVPISNHLYFYWYRQILGQKVEFLVSFYNNEISEKSEIFDDQFSVERPDGSNFTLKIRSTKLEDSAMYFCASSEVSGGASTLEQYFGPGTRLTVT.

This clone has a handful of counts. The CDR3 region has the DNA TGCGCCAGCAGCCAGACAGGGGCAGCGGGTGGCTACACCTTC. Protein sequence: CASSQTGAAGGYTF. The chain uses TRBV4-1 and TRBJ1-2; 8 bases align to TRBD1. The CDR3 extends over 14 amino acids. The trim removed 3 bases at V and 7 bases at J, leaving 7 bases unmatched. The germline V gene has CDR1 MGHRA and CDR2 YSYEKL.

J is TRBJ2-3 and V is TRBV3-1 (or the pseudogene TRBV3-2), with 9 bases that match TRBD1. The CDR3 contains 16 residues. Trimming took 4 bases from V and 2 from J; bases not matched to a gene: 7. The germline V gene has CDR1 LGHDT and CDR2 YNNKEL (reference sequence). CDR3 bases: TGTGCCAGCAGCCGGGCCGGGACAGGGACCACAGATACGCAGTATTTT. Amino acid sequence: CASSRAGTGTTDTQYF.

The chain recombines TRBV7-9 with TRBJ2-1; 9 positions match TRBD1. J was trimmed by 5 bases and V by 5 bases; bases with no gene match: 7. Germline loops: CDR1 SEHNR, CDR2 FQNEAQ (reference sequence). The CDR3 has 15 residues. CDR3 nucleotides: TGTGCCAGCAGCACCGAGGGACAGGGAGACAATGAGCAGTTCTTC. It specifies CASSTEGQGDNEQFF. The full variable domain, rest sourced from reference TRBV7-9 and TRBJ2-1, is DTGVSQNPRHKITKRGQNVTFRCDPISEHNRLYWYRQTLGQGPEFLTYFQNEAQLEKSRLLSDRFSAERPKGSFSTLEIQRTEQGDSAMYLCASSTEGQGDNEQFFGPGTRLTVL.

J is TRBJ2-5 and V is TRBV3-1 (or the pseudogene TRBV3-2); 8 bases fit TRBD1. There are 15 residues in the CDR3. Germline CDR1 and CDR2: LGHDT and YNNKEL (reference sequence). Trimming removed 1 base from V and 5 bases from J; junction bases left unmatched: 6. CDR3 in amino acids: CASSQVQGAGETQYF. CDR3 nucleotide sequence: TGTGCCAGCAGCCAAGTTCAGGGGGCGGGCGAGACCCAGTACTTC.

This clone was seen a single time. The chain has TRBV27 and TRBJ2-7, with 9 bases fitting TRBD1. J lost 4 bases, V lost 3 bases, and 10 bases had no gene match. Germline values: CDR1 MNHEY, CDR2 SMNVEV (reference sequence). CDR3 length equals 16 residues. The CDR3 region has the DNA TGTGCCAGCAGTTTTTCCCCCGGGACAGGGCTTTACGAGCAGTACTTC. It specifies CASSFSPGTGLYEQYF.

The chain is built from TRBV4-1 and TRBJ2-7, with D maybe TRBD2 (6 bases). Trimming stripped 2 bases from V and 0 bases from J, with 17 bases between. Germline CDR1 reads MGHRA; CDR2 reads YSYEKL. The CDR3 covers 17 residues. The CDR3 DNA follows: TGCGCCAGCAGCCAAAATGTCGGCGGGGTCAGCTCCTACGAGCAGTACTTC. Translated, it gives CASSQNVGGVSSYEQYF.

The CDR3 DNA is TGTGCCAGCAGTTGGGCAGGGGGTGAAAATTCACCCCTCCACTTT. This codes for CASSWAGGENSPLHF. The V and J genes are TRBV6-5 and TRBJ1-6; 7 positions agree with TRBD1. Germline V CDR1 and CDR2: MNHEY, SVGAGI. V lost 4 bases to trimming and J lost 7 bases; unmatched junction nucleotides: 7. The CDR3 sequence is 15 residues long.

CDR3 nucleotide sequence: TGTGCCAGCAGTGAAGTTCGGAGCAATCAGCCCCAGCATTTT. It specifies CASSEVRSNQPQHF. V gene TRBV6-1 combines with J gene TRBJ1-5, with no clear D. CDR1 is MNHNS and CDR2 is SASEGT in the germline V gene. There are 14 residues in the CDR3. With 1 base removed from V and 1 base from J, the gap between germline ends came to 5 bases.

The rearrangement uses TRBV3-1 (or the pseudogene TRBV3-2) and TRBJ2-2; 7 nucleotides align to TRBD1. V was clipped by 4 bases and J by 6 bases; unmatched bases: 8. CDR1 is LGHDT, CDR2 YNNKEL, per germline (reference sequence). The CDR3 has 15 amino acids. The DNA for the CDR3 is TGTGCCAGCAGCCCAAGACAGGGACGGGCCGGGGAGCTGTTTTTT. Translating gives CASSPRQGRAGELFF.

This chain uses TRBV7-9 with TRBJ2-7, with D perhaps matching TRBD1 (5 bases). V gave up 8 bases and J gave up 4 bases, with 12 bases separating them. Germline CDR1 is SEHNR and CDR2 is FQNEAQ (reference sequence). The CDR3 consists of 12 residues. Written as DNA, the CDR3 is TGTGCCAGCCGGCCAGGGAATTACGAGCAGTACTTC. Protein: CASRPGNYEQYF.

The J gene is TRBJ2-3, the V gene TRBV7-3; 9 bases match TRBD2. In germline, CDR1 is SGHTA, CDR2 FQGTGA. The CDR3 is 16 amino acids. V was pared by 2 bases and J by 1 base, with 4 bases of the junction left unmatched. DNA for the CDR3: TGTGCCAGCAGCTTATCTAGCGGGATCGGCACAGATACGCAGTATTTT. Amino acid sequence: CASSLSSGIGTDTQYF.

This rearrangement joins TRBV2 to TRBJ2-1; TRBD1 aligns across 8 bases. Germline CDR1 reads SNHLY; CDR2 reads FYNNEI. J was trimmed by 7 bases and V by 6 bases; bases with no gene match: 11. This CDR3 is 15 amino acids long. The CDR3 nucleotides read TGTGCCAGCAGCCCAGGACAGGGTCGGGTGAATGAGCAGTTCTTC. It specifies CASSPGQGRVNEQFF.

The genes are TRBV7-9 and TRBJ1-5; D unresolved. The CDR3 is made up of 13 amino acids. V lost 1 base and J lost 5, with 6 bases in between. Germline lookup yields CDR1 SEHNR and CDR2 FQNEAQ (reference sequence). CDR3 nucleotides: TGTGCCAGCAGCTTAGGAGCGGATCAGCCCCAGCATTTT. This translates into CASSLGADQPQHF.